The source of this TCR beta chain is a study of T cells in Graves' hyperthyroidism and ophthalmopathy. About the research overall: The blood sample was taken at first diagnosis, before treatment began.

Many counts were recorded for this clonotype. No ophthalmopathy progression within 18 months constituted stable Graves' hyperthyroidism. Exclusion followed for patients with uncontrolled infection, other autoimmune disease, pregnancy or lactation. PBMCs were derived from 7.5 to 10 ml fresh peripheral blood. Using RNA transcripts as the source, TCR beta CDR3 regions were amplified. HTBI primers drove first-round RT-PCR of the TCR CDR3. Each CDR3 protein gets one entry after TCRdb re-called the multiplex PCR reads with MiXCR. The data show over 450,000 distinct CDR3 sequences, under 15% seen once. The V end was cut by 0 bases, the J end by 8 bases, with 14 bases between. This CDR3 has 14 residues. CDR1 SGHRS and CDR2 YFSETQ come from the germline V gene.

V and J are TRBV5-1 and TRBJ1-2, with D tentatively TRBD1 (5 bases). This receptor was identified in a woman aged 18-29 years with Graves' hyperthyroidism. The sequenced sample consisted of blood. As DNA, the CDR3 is TGCGCCAGCAGCTTGGGCCGGGACCCTGGCGGCTACACCTTC. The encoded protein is CASSLGRDPGGYTF.